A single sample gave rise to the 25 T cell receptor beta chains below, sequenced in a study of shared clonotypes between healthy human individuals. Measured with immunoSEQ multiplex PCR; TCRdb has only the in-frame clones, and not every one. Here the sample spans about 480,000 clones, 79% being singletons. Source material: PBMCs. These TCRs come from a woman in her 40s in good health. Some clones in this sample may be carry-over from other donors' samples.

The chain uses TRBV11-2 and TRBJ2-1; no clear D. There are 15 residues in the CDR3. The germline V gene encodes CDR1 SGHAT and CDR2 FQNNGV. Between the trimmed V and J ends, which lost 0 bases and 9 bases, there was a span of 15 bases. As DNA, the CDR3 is TGTGCCAGCAGCTTAGATGCCGCCGCGCCCCCTGAGCAGTTCTTC. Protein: CASSLDAAAPPEQFF. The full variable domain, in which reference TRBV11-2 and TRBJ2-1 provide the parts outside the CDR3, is EAGVAQSPRYKIIEKRQSVAFWCNPISGHATLYWYQQILGQGPKLLIQFQNNGVVDDSQLPKDRFSAERLKGVDSTLKIQPAKLEDSAVYLCASSLDAAAPPEQFFGPGTRLTVL.

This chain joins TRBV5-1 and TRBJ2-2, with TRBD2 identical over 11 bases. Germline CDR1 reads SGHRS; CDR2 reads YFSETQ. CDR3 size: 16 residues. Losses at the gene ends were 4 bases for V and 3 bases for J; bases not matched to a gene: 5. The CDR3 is CASSQGTSGYTGELFF. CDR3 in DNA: TGCGCCAGCAGCCAAGGGACTAGCGGTTACACCGGGGAGCTGTTTTTT.

CDR3 DNA: TGTGCCAGCAGCCCAACTACAGTCCAAGAGACCCAGTACTTC. It is translated as CASSPTTVQETQYF. V usage is TRBV7-8 and J usage is TRBJ2-5, with no clear D. The germline gives CDR1 SGHVS, CDR2 FQNEAQ. V was clipped by 5 bases and J by 1 base, with 11 bases between them. The length of the CDR3 is 14 residues.

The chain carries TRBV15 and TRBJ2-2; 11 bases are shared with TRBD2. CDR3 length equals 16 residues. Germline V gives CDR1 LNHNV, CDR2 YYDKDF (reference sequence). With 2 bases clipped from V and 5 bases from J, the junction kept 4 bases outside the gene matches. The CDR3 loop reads CATSRISGRETGELFF. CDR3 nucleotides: TGTGCCACCAGCAGAATTAGCGGGAGGGAGACCGGGGAGCTGTTTTTT.

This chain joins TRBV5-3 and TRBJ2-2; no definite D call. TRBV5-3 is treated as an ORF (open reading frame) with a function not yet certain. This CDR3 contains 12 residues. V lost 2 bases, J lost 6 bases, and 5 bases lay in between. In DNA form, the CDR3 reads TGTGCCAGAAGCTTAGCTCCCGGGGAGCTGTTTTTT. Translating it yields CARSLAPGELFF.

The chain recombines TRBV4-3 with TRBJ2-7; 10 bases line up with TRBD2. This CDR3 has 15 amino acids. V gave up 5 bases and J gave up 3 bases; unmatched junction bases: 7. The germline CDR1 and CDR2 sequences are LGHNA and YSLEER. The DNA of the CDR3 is TGCGCCAGCAGCGCATCCCTAGCGGGAGACTACGAGCAGTACTTC. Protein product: CASSASLAGDYEQYF.

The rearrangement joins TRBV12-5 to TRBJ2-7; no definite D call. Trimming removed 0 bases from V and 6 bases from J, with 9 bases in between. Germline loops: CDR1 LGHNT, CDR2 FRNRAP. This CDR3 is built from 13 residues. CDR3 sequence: CASGLVCPCEQYF. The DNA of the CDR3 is TGTGCTAGTGGTTTGGTGTGCCCCTGCGAGCAGTACTTC.

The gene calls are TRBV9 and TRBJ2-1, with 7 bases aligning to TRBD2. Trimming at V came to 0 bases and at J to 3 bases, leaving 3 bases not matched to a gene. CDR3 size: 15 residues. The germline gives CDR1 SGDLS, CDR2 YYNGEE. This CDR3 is CASSVGSGNYNEQFF. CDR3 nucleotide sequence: TGTGCCAGCAGCGTAGGGAGCGGGAACTACAATGAGCAGTTCTTC. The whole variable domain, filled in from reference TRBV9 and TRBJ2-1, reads DSGVTQTPKHLITATGQRVTLRCSPRSGDLSVYWYQQSLDQGLQFLIQYYNGEERAKGNILERFSAQQFPDLHSELNLSSLELGDSALYFCASSVGSGNYNEQFFGPGTRLTVL.

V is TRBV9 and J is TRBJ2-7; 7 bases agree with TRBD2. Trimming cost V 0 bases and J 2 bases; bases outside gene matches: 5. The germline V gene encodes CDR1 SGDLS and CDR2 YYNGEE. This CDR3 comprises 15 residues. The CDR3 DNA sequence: TGTGCCAGCAGCGTAGGCGGGAGCCCCACCTACGAGCAGTACTTC. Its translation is CASSVGGSPTYEQYF.

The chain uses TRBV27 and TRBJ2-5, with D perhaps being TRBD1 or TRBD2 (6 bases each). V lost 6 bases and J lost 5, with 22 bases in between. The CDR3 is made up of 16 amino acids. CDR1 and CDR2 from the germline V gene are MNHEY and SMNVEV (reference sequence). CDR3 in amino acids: CASRPWGAAEGETQYF. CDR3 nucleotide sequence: TGTGCCAGCAGACCCTGGGGGGCCGCGGAGGGTGAGACCCAGTACTTC.

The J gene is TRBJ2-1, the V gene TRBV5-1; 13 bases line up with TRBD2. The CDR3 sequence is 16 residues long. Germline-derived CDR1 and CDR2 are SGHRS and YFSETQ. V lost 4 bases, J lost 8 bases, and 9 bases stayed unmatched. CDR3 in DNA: TGCGCCAGCAGCCCGACCGGACTAGCGGGAGTGGATGAGCAGTTCTTC. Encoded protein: CASSPTGLAGVDEQFF.

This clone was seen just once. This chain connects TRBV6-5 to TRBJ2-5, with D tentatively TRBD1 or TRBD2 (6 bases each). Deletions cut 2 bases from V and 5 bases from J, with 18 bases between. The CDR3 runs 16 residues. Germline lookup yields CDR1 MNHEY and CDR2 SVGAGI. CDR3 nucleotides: TGTGCCAGCAGTTACGCACAGGGTGGGGGGCTGGAGACCCAGTACTTC. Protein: CASSYAQGGGLETQYF.

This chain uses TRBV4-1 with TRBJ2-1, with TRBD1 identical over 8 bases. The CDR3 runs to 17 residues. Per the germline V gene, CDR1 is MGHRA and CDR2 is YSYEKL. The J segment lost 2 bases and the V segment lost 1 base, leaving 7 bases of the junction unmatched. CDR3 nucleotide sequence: TGCGCCAGCAGCCAAGGGCGGGGACAGGTGGCCTACAATGAGCAGTTCTTC. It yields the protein CASSQGRGQVAYNEQFF.

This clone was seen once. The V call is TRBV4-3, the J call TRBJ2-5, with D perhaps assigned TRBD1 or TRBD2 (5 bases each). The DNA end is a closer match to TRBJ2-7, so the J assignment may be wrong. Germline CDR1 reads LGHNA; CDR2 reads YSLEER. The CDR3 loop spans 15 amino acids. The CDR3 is CASSRETLGAYEQYF. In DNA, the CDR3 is TGCGCCAGCAGCAGGGAAACGTTGGGGGCCTACGAGCAGTACTTC.

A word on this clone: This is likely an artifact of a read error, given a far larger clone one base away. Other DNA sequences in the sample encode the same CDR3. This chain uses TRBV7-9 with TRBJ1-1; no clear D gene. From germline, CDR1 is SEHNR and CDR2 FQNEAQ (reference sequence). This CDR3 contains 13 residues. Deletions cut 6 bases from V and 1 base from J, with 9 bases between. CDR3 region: CASSFWGNTEAFF. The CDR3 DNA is TGTGCCAGCAGTTTTTGGGGGAACACTGAAGCTTTCTTT.

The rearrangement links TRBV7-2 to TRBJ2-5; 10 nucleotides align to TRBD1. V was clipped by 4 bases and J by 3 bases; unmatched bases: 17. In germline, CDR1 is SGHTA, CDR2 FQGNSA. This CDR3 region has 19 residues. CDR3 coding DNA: TGTGCCAGCAGCTATAGACGTCACCGGGGAGGGACAGGGGAAGAGACCCAGTACTTC. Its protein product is CASSYRRHRGGTGEETQYF.

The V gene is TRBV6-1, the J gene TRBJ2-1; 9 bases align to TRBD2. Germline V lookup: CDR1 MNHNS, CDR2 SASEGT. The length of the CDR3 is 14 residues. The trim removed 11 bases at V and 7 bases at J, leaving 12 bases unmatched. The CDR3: CAVAWASGINEQFF. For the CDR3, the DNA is TGTGCCGTTGCGTGGGCTAGCGGGATAAATGAGCAGTTCTTC.

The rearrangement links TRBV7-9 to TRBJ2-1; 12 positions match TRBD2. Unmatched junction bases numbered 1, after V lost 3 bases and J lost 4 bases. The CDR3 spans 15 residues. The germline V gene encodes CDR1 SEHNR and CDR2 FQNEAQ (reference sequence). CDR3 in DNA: TGTGCCAGCAGCTTCGGGACTAGCGGGTACAATGAGCAGTTCTTC. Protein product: CASSFGTSGYNEQFF.

CDR3 loop: CASSPATAGPEQYF. The CDR3 region has the DNA TGTGCCAGCTCACCGGCCACCGCCGGGCCCGAGCAGTACTTC. The V and J genes are TRBV18 and TRBJ2-7; the D is unclear. Germline CDR1 is KGHSH and CDR2 is LQKENI. V was trimmed by 3 bases and J by 6 bases, leaving 15 bases between them. The CDR3 spans 14 residues.

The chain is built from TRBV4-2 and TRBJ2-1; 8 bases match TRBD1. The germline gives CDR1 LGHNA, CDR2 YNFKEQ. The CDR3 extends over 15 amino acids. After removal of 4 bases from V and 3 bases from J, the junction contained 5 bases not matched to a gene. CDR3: CASSLPGQDYNEQFF. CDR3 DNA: TGTGCCAGCAGCCTACCGGGACAGGACTACAATGAGCAGTTCTTC.

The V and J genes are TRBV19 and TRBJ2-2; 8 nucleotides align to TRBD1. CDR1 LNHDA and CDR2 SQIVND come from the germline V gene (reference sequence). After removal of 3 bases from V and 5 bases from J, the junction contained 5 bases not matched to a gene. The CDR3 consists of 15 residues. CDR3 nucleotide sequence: TGTGCCAGTAGTATGGCCAACAGGGGGACCGGGGAGCTGTTTTTT. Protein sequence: CASSMANRGTGELFF.

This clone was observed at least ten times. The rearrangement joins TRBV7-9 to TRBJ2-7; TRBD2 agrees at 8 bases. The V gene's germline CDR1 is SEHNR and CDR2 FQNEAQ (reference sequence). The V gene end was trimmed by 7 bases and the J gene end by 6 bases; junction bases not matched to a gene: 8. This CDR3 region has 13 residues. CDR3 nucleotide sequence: TGTGCCAGCAAAACAGCGGGAGTGGGCGAGCAGTACTTC. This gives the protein CASKTAGVGEQYF.

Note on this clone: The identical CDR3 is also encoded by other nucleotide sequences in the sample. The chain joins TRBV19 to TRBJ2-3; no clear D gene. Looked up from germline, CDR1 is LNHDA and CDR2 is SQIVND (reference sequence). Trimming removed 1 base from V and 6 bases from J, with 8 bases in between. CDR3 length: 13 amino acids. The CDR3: CASSIGSRDTQYF. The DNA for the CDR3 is TGTGCCAGTAGTATAGGGTCAAGGGATACGCAGTATTTT.

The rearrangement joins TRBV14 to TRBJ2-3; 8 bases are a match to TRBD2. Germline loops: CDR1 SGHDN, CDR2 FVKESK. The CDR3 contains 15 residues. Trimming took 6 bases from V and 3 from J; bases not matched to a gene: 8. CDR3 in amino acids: CASRASGTRTDTQYF. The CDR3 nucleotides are TGTGCCAGCAGGGCCTCCGGGACTAGAACAGATACGCAGTATTTT. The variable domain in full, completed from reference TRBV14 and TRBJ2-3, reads EAGVTQFPSHSVIEKGQTVTLRCDPISGHDNLYWYRRVMGKEIKFLLHFVKESKQDESGMPNNRFLAERTGGTYSTLKVQPAELEDSGVYFCASRASGTRTDTQYFGPGTRLTVL.

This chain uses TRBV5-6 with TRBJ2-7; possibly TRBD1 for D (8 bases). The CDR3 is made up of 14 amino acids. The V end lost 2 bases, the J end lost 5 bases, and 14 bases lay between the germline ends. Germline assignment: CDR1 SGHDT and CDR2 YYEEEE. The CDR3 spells CASSFTGGRDEQYF. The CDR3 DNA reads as TGTGCCAGCAGCTTTACAGGGGGGAGGGACGAGCAGTACTTC.